The 20 T cell receptor beta chains in this list originate from one sample, sequenced in a study of T cells in Graves' hyperthyroidism and ophthalmopathy. RNA transcripts gave rise to amplified TCR beta CDR3 regions. The HTBI primer set drove a first-round RT-PCR of the TCR CDR3. TCRdb redid the calling of the multiplex PCR reads with MiXCR, one entry per CDR3 protein. Of about 200,000 distinct CDR3 sequences in the sample, approximately 16% are singletons; the top ten hold roughly 55%. Sequenced sample: blood. The origin of the receptors is a woman aged 45 to 65 with Graves' hyperthyroidism.

This clonotype was picked up a small number of times. The rearrangement joins TRBV4-1 to TRBJ2-3; D remains unclear. Between the trimmed V and J ends, which lost 0 bases and 8 bases, there was a span of 9 bases. The germline CDR1 and CDR2 sequences are MGHRA and YSYEKL. This CDR3 comprises 13 residues. The chain's CDR3 is CASSQDFESTQYF. The CDR3 DNA reads as TGCGCCAGCAGCCAAGATTTCGAGTCTACGCAGTATTTT.

In its sample, this clonotype was seen many times. This chain connects TRBV20-1 to TRBJ1-2, with no clear D. There are 12 residues in the CDR3. Per the germline V gene, CDR1 is DFQATT and CDR2 is SNEGSKA (reference sequence). V was shortened by 3 bases and J by 5 bases, with 10 bases between the two germline ends. DNA for the CDR3: TGCAGTGCTAGTGCGGATTCTTATGGCTACACCTTC. This sequence encodes CSASADSYGYTF.

This clonotype was counted ten times or more. This chain joins TRBV20-1 and TRBJ1-1; perhaps TRBD1 as D (5 bases). CDR1 is DFQATT and CDR2 is SNEGSKA in the germline V gene (reference sequence). The CDR3 totals 13 residues. The V gene lost 1 base and the J gene lost 5 bases, with 11 bases spanning the gap. The CDR3 reads CSARGGGGTEAFF. As DNA, the CDR3 is TGCAGTGCTAGAGGGGGCGGCGGGACTGAAGCTTTCTTT.

The table lists this clonotype with many counts. The genes are TRBV7-3 and TRBJ2-1; 11 bases are a match to TRBD2. Trimming removed 5 bases from V and 9 bases from J; junction bases left unmatched: 6. Looked up from germline, CDR1 is SGHTA and CDR2 is FQGTGA. The CDR3 is 14 amino acids. CDR3 nucleotide sequence: TGTGCCAGCAGCGCTAGCGGGAGGCCAGGTGAGCAGTTCTTC. Translating gives CASSASGRPGEQFF.

This sequence joins TRBV7-6 and TRBJ2-3; the D is unclear. The CDR3 covers 13 residues. CDR1 is SGHVS and CDR2 is FNYEAQ in the germline V gene. Trimming left V 4 bases short and J 2 bases short, with 7 bases between. As DNA, the CDR3 is TGTGCCAGCAGCTCCAAGACCACAGATACGCAGTATTTT. Protein product: CASSSKTTDTQYF.

This clonotype was seen only a few times. The genes are TRBV3-1 and TRBJ2-7; D perhaps matches TRBD1 (6 bases). CDR3 length equals 15 residues. Trimming took 4 bases from V and 7 from J, leaving 20 bases between them. Germline CDR1 LGHDT, CDR2 YNNKEL (reference sequence). As DNA, the CDR3 is TGTGCCAGCAGCCGCGAGGCAGGGGAGAGTGGTGAGCAGTACTTC. The encoded protein is CASSREAGESGEQYF.

This clonotype came up many times. The chain links TRBV15 to TRBJ1-2; no definite D call. The CDR3 is 14 residues long. V shed 0 bases and J shed 2 bases, with 7 bases lying between them. Germline CDR1 reads LNHNV; CDR2 reads YYDKDF (reference sequence). CDR3: CATSRERGNYGYTF. The DNA for the CDR3 is TGTGCCACCAGCAGAGAACGAGGGAACTATGGCTACACCTTC. The full variable domain, in which reference TRBV15 and TRBJ1-2 provide the parts outside the CDR3, is DAMVIQNPRYQVTQFGKPVTLSCSQTLNHNVMYWYQQKSSQAPKLLFHYYDKDFNNEADTPDNFQSRRPNTSFCFLDIRSPGLGDTAMYLCATSRERGNYGYTFGSGTRLTVV.

This clonotype was counted only a few times. This chain links TRBV7-3 with TRBJ2-5; D remains ambiguous. Germline CDR1 and CDR2: SGHTA and FQGTGA. V lost 5 bases and J lost 4, with 11 bases in between. The length of the CDR3 is 13 residues. CDR3 residues: CASSRVVGETQYF. The CDR3 DNA is TGTGCCAGCAGCCGAGTCGTGGGAGAGACCCAGTACTTC.

This clonotype was observed at least ten times. This rearrangement joins TRBV20-1 to TRBJ1-1; D perhaps matches TRBD1 (6 bases). Germline V gene lookup returns CDR1 DFQATT and CDR2 SNEGSKA (reference sequence). The V and J ends lost 3 bases and 1 base respectively, with 12 bases between them. The length of the CDR3 is 14 residues. The CDR3 spells CSARLQGPNTEAFF. The CDR3 DNA reads as TGCAGTGCTAGGCTACAGGGTCCGAACACTGAAGCTTTCTTT.

This clonotype has ten or more counts. The rearrangement uses TRBV27 and TRBJ1-2, with D perhaps matching TRBD1 (5 bases). V was clipped by 5 bases and J by 0 bases, with 13 bases between them. Germline lookup yields CDR1 MNHEY and CDR2 SMNVEV (reference sequence). This CDR3 is 15 amino acids long. Here the CDR3 DNA reads TGTGCCAGCAGTGTCGCAGGGTCCCCTAACTATGGCTACACCTTC. Residues: CASSVAGSPNYGYTF.

This clonotype was seen at least ten times. The V call is TRBV10-3, the J call TRBJ1-5; no firm D call. V shed 6 bases and J shed 6 bases, with 12 bases lying between them. The germline CDR1 and CDR2 sequences are ENHRY and SYGVKD. This CDR3 spans 13 amino acids. CDR3 in DNA: TGTGCCATCAGAGGAGGAGCGGGTCAGCCCCAGCATTTT. Translating gives CAIRGGAGQPQHF.

This clonotype has a count of ten or more. The V call is TRBV7-9, the J call TRBJ2-1; possible D gene TRBD2, 6 bases. CDR1 and CDR2 (germline): SEHNR, FQNEAQ (reference sequence). The CDR3 sequence is 15 residues long. The germline V and J ends were trimmed by 5 bases and 0 bases, with 11 bases remaining between them. CDR3 bases: TGTGCCAGCAGCCGGGACGGGAGCTCCTACAATGAGCAGTTCTTC. Translating it yields CASSRDGSSYNEQFF. The variable domain in full, completed from reference TRBV7-9 and TRBJ2-1, reads DTGVSQNPRHKITKRGQNVTFRCDPISEHNRLYWYRQTLGQGPEFLTYFQNEAQLEKSRLLSDRFSAERPKGSFSTLEIQRTEQGDSAMYLCASSRDGSSYNEQFFGPGTRLTVL.

The table lists this clonotype with many counts. The chain carries TRBV25-1 and TRBJ2-7; the D gene is possibly TRBD1 (6 bases). CDR3 size: 18 residues. The V gene's germline CDR1 is MGHDK and CDR2 SYGVNS. V was pared by 1 base and J by 0 bases, with 19 bases between. DNA for the CDR3: TGTGCCAGCAGTGAATTAAATCTAGATGGACAGAGCTCCTACGAGCAGTACTTC. Translated: CASSELNLDGQSSYEQYF.

This clonotype was seen at least ten times. Here the CDR3 DNA reads TGTGCCAGCAGCCCCAGATCGGGGGATGGGGTGCGGGAGACCCAGTACTTC. It translates to CASSPRSGDGVRETQYF. The chain is built from TRBV11-1 and TRBJ2-5; D possibly corresponds to TRBD2 (6 bases). Germline CDR1 and CDR2: SGHAT and FQDESV (reference sequence). The V end lost 5 bases, the J end lost 5 bases, and 24 bases lay between the germline ends. The CDR3 loop spans 17 amino acids.

This clonotype came up a few times. A much more abundant neighbour one base away suggests this may be a read error. The rearrangement joins TRBV27 to TRBJ2-3, with a possible D match to TRBD2 (5 bases). The CDR3 runs 17 residues. Germline lookup yields CDR1 MNHEY and CDR2 SMNVEV (reference sequence). In DNA, the CDR3 is TGTGCCAGCAGTTTAATCCCTGGGCTAGCCCAAACAGATACGCAGTGTTTT. Translating it yields CASSLIPGLAQTDTQCF.

The gene calls are TRBV18 and TRBJ1-4; 10 bases agree with TRBD1. The V segment lost 7 bases and the J segment 4 bases; nucleotides outside the gene matches: 3. Germline V gene lookup returns CDR1 KGHSH and CDR2 LQKENI. The CDR3 consists of 14 residues. The CDR3 DNA reads TGTGCCAGCTTACGGACAGGGGGTAATGAAAAACTGTTTTTT. Its protein is CASLRTGGNEKLFF.

This chain links TRBV7-9 with TRBJ2-1, with D tentatively TRBD2 (6 bases). Germline CDR1 is SEHNR and CDR2 is FQNEAQ (reference sequence). The CDR3 length is 14 residues. The ends were cut back, 1 base at V and 7 bases at J, with 11 bases in the middle. The CDR3 DNA reads TGTGCCAGCAGCTTAGAAGGTGGGGGGAATGAGCAGTTCTTC. Translation: CASSLEGGGNEQFF. The full variable domain, completed using reference TRBV7-9 and TRBJ2-1, is DTGVSQNPRHKITKRGQNVTFRCDPISEHNRLYWYRQTLGQGPEFLTYFQNEAQLEKSRLLSDRFSAERPKGSFSTLEIQRTEQGDSAMYLCASSLEGGGNEQFFGPGTRLTVL.

This clonotype appeared many times. The chain employs TRBV7-9 and TRBJ1-1, with TRBD1 as a possible D gene (5 bases). Trimming left V 3 bases short and J 6 bases short, with 11 bases between. Germline V gene sequence: CDR1 SEHNR, CDR2 FQNEAQ (reference sequence). There are 13 residues in the CDR3. CDR3 sequence (DNA): TGTGCCAGCAGCTTTGGCAGGGATCCTGAAGCTTTCTTT. It yields the protein CASSFGRDPEAFF.

The V and J genes are TRBV10-3 and TRBJ1-3, with 8 bases that match TRBD1. V lost 10 bases to trimming and J lost 0 bases; unmatched junction nucleotides: 8. The CDR3 is 15 amino acids. Germline CDR1 reads ENHRY; CDR2 reads SYGVKD. CDR3: CATTDRDHSGNTIYF. The CDR3 region has the DNA TGTGCCACCACGGACAGGGACCACTCTGGAAACACCATATATTTT.

This clonotype was detected ten times or more. This sequence joins TRBV7-9 and TRBJ2-3; TRBD2 matches 8 bases. The germline gives CDR1 SEHNR, CDR2 FQNEAQ (reference sequence). V gave up 11 bases and J gave up 5 bases; unmatched junction bases: 9. The CDR3 length is 13 residues. The CDR3 region is CAARGGPQDTQYF. As DNA, the CDR3 is TGTGCCGCCCGGGGGGGCCCCCAAGATACGCAGTATTTT.